This T cell receptor (beta chain) originates from a study of blood T cell repertoires in COVID-19. There are a few counts of this clone. The CDR3 runs to 13 residues. The V end lost 6 bases, the J end lost 3 bases, and 9 bases lay between the germline ends. Germline CDR1 is MNHEY and CDR2 is SMNVEV (reference sequence). Profiling relied on immunoSEQ multiplex PCR, and the TCRdb table lists in-frame clones only, not all of them. The table lists over 140,000 clones, roughly 84% of them singletons. The chain recombines TRBV27 with TRBJ1-5; D is ambiguous. This clonotype was obtained from an older woman with acute or convalescent COVID-19. Sequencing input: peripheral blood. Here the CDR3 DNA reads TGTGCCAGCAGGAACGGGTTCAATCAGCCCCAGCATTTT. This sequence encodes CASRNGFNQPQHF.